This T cell receptor (beta chain) stems from a study of shared clonotypes between healthy human individuals. Method: immunoSEQ multiplex PCR; TCRdb's copy keeps in-frame clones and lacks some. The table shows about 990,000 clones, with 75% to 85% occurring only once. As for this clone: What it recognizes is unknown. Possible read error: a much larger clone is one base away. The sample holds other DNA sequences that translate to the same CDR3.

CDR1 is SEHNR, CDR2 FQNEAQ, per germline (reference sequence). The CDR3 loop spans 14 amino acids. V dropped 5 bases and J dropped 4; count of bases not matched to a gene: 6. Findings of the study overall: Sorted-subset samples were not fully sequenced, rarefaction indicated. About 5.2% was the fraction of naive CD4 clonotypes found shared across four donors.

Input material: memory CD4+ T cells from PBMCs. Subset specified: CD45RA-negative fraction. The clonotype was recovered from a man younger than 30 in good health. Some clones in this sample may be carry-over from other donors' samples. This chain joins TRBV7-9 and TRBJ2-7; 9 bases fit TRBD1. The chain's CDR3 is CASSPGTGSYEQYF. The CDR3 region has the DNA TGTGCCAGCAGCCCCGGGACAGGGAGTTACGAGCAGTACTTC.